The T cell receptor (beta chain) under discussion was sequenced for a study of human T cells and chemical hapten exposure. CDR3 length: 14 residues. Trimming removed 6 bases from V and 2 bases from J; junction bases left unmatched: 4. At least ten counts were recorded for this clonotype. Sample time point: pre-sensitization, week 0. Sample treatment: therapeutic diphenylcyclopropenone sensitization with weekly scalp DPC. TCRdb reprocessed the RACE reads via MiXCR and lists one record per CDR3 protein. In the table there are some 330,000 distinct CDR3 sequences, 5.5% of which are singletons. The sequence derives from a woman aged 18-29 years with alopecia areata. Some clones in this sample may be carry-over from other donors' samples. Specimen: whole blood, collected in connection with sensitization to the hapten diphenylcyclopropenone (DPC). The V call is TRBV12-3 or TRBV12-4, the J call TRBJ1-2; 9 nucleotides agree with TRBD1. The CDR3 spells CASRSGTGNYGYTF. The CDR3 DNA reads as TGTGCCAGCAGGTCCGGGACAGGGAACTATGGCTACACCTTC.